This TCR beta chain was observed in a study of regulatory T cells in long-lasting Graves disease. The CDR3 loop spans 15 amino acids. CDR1 SGDLS and CDR2 YYNGEE come from the germline V gene. Between the trimmed V and J ends, which lost 4 bases and 5 bases, there was a span of 18 bases. Stated time point: newly diagnosed GD, antithyroid drugs for less than 3 months. Generation of the TCR library employed RNA extracted from PBMCs. Combining iRepertoire HTBI primers with Arm-PCR of CDR3 regions, the authors built TCR beta libraries. A single record per CDR3 protein comes from TCRdb applying MiXCR to the multiplex PCR reads. The sample includes 600,000 to 650,000 distinct CDR3 sequences, under 20% of them seen just once. This sample also appeared in a second study, on T cells in Graves' hyperthyroidism and ophthalmopathy. That work contributes: The HTBI primer set drove a first-round RT-PCR of the TCR CDR3. Most thyroid clonotypes with frequency above 0.001 were detected in blood.

Source: peripheral blood mononuclear cells (PBMCs), taken at new diagnosis, from a patient treated with antithyroid drugs. The TCR sequence derives from a young woman with Graves disease. The rearrangement joins TRBV9 to TRBJ1-1; D possibly corresponds to TRBD1 (5 bases). The CDR3 sequence: CASSSGVAGFTEAFF. CDR3 DNA sequence: TGTGCCAGCAGCTCGGGGGTGGCAGGTTTTACTGAAGCTTTCTTT.